One sample yielded the 32 T cell receptor beta chains listed below, sequenced in a study of a mutant IDH1 vaccine in newly diagnosed glioma. Which antigens these TCRs recognize remains unknown. Time point indicated: week 35, safety follow-up. Each dose of the vaccine consisted of 300 ug of mutant IDH1 20-mer peptide, with topical imiquimod. Measured with immunoSEQ multiplex PCR; TCRdb has only the in-frame clones, and not every one. The table shows around 60,000 clones, with roughly 79% occurring only once. The sequencing used PBMCs, collected from a glioma patient whose treatment included an IDH1 peptide vaccine. Every receptor here comes from a man between 40 and 49 years old with glioma.

The chain uses TRBV7-9 and TRBJ2-3, with D hard to call. The CDR3 is 11 residues long. Germline values: CDR1 SEHNR, CDR2 FQNEAQ (reference sequence). V lost 5 bases, J lost 2 bases, and 2 bases lay in between. CDR3 in amino acids: CASSPTDTQYF. DNA for the CDR3: TGTGCCAGCAGCCCCACAGATACGCAGTATTTT.

A single count supports this clone. The rearrangement joins TRBV4-3 to TRBJ2-1; 9 nucleotides line up with TRBD2. After removal of 3 bases from V and 8 bases from J, the junction contained 14 bases not matched to a gene. This CDR3 has 17 amino acids. The germline V gene has CDR1 LGHNA and CDR2 YSLEER. CDR3: CASSQSGGAGGIDEQFF. CDR3 DNA: TGCGCCAGCAGCCAGAGCGGTGGGGCGGGGGGGATCGATGAGCAGTTCTTC.

Only a few counts were recorded for this clone. The rearrangement joins TRBV11-1 to TRBJ1-1; D not certain. Germline V gives CDR1 SGHAT, CDR2 FQDESV (reference sequence). This CDR3 has 11 amino acids. V was cut by 4 bases and J by 7 bases, with 7 bases left in between. The CDR3 sequence: CASSSGSEAFF. The CDR3, as DNA: TGTGCCAGCAGCTCTGGCAGTGAAGCTTTCTTT.

This clone has just one count. This sequence joins TRBV6-5 and TRBJ1-3, with 9 bases matching TRBD1. CDR1 is MNHEY and CDR2 is SVGAGI in the germline V gene. The CDR3 loop spans 16 amino acids. The ends lost 1 base at V and 2 bases at J; junction bases unmatched: 3. In DNA form, the CDR3 reads TGTGCCAGCAGTTACTTCGGGACAGGGACTGGAAACACCATATATTTT. Amino acid sequence: CASSYFGTGTGNTIYF.

V and J are TRBV5-1 and TRBJ2-1; D may be TRBD1 (6 bases). Germline lookup yields CDR1 SGHRS and CDR2 YFSETQ. Trimming shortened V by 2 bases and J by 8 bases, and 20 bases separated the two germline ends. The CDR3 runs to 16 residues. Here the CDR3 DNA reads TGCGCCAGCAGCTTAGAACAGGGAAGGGGAAAAGATGAGCAGTTCTTC. Its translation: CASSLEQGRGKDEQFF.

The rearrangement uses TRBV6-6 and TRBJ1-6; D remains ambiguous. CDR1 MNHNY and CDR2 SVGAGI come from the germline V gene (reference sequence). Trimming took off 2 bases at V and 8 bases at J, with 10 bases between the two ends. This CDR3 region has 14 residues. CDR3 amino acids: CASSYKAGDSPLHF. The CDR3 DNA reads as TGTGCCAGCAGTTACAAAGCTGGGGATTCACCCCTCCACTTT.

V and J are TRBV7-2 and TRBJ1-6; D ambiguous. The CDR3 extends over 16 amino acids. From germline, CDR1 is SGHTA and CDR2 FQGNSA. V lost 5 bases to trimming and J lost 4 bases, with 15 bases between them. This CDR3 is CASSPRTSGYNSPLHF. CDR3 nucleotides: TGTGCCAGCAGCCCCCGGACGTCGGGTTATAATTCACCCCTCCACTTT.

The rearrangement uses TRBV10-3 and TRBJ1-2; D might be TRBD1 (5 bases). CDR3 length: 15 residues. Germline V gives CDR1 ENHRY, CDR2 SYGVKD. V lost 8 bases and J lost 3, with 19 bases in between. Here the CDR3 DNA reads TGTGCCATCCAAGACTCGGGGGTAACGCACTATGGCTACACCTTC. It codes for CAIQDSGVTHYGYTF.

This chain connects TRBV19 to TRBJ2-1; no definite D call. CDR3 size: 13 residues. Trimming left V 0 bases short and J 8 bases short, with 8 bases between. Germline-derived CDR1 and CDR2 are LNHDA and SQIVND (reference sequence). The CDR3 is CASSIEYRDEQFF. The CDR3 DNA reads TGTGCCAGTAGTATAGAGTATAGGGATGAGCAGTTCTTC.

V is TRBV11-2 and J is TRBJ2-3; D is undetermined. V was pared by 1 base and J by 6 bases, with 8 bases between. Looked up from germline, CDR1 is SGHAT and CDR2 is FQNNGV. CDR3 size: 13 residues. The CDR3 coding sequence is TGTGCCAGCAGCTTAGTGAGGTCGGATACGCAGTATTTT. It is translated as CASSLVRSDTQYF.

The V and J genes are TRBV6-4 and TRBJ2-3; possibly TRBD1 for D (6 bases). Germline CDR1 is MRHNA and CDR2 is SNTAGT. The CDR3 totals 15 residues. Trimming stripped 5 bases from V and 4 bases from J, with 16 bases between. Written as DNA, the CDR3 is TGTGCCAGCAGTCTTGATTCGGACAGCGCAGATACGCAGTATTTT. Translating it yields CASSLDSDSADTQYF.

The chain joins TRBV28 to TRBJ2-7, with 8 positions matching TRBD2. There are 15 residues in the CDR3. Trimming removed 7 bases from V and 0 bases from J; junction bases left unmatched: 8. From germline, CDR1 is MDHEN and CDR2 SYDVKM. DNA for the CDR3: TGTGCCAGCACCAGCCCGGGGGGGAGCTCCTACGAGCAGTACTTC. It is translated as CASTSPGGSSYEQYF.

This chain joins TRBV18 and TRBJ1-6; 8 nucleotides agree with TRBD1. The CDR3 has 15 residues. V lost 5 bases and J lost 7; bases outside the gene matches: 7. The V gene's germline CDR1 is KGHSH and CDR2 LQKENI. The CDR3 region is CASSIGQGENSPLHF. The CDR3, as DNA: TGTGCCAGCTCAATTGGACAGGGTGAAAATTCACCCCTCCACTTT.

The chain employs TRBV7-8 and TRBJ2-1; perhaps D is TRBD1 or TRBD2 (5 bases each). The CDR3 length is 16 residues. V was pared by 0 bases and J by 4 bases, with 13 bases between. The germline CDR1 and CDR2 sequences are SGHVS and FQNEAQ. The CDR3 DNA sequence: TGTGCCAGCAGCTTAGCGCAGGGACGGATTTACAATGAGCAGTTCTTC. Translated, it gives CASSLAQGRIYNEQFF.

For this clone: One junction end does not reproduce the germline sequence, and a read error may be involved. The genes are TRBV7-7 and TRBJ2-2; weak D call: TRBD1 (6 bases). The CDR3 has 16 amino acids. CDR1 and CDR2 (germline): SSHAT, FNYEAQ (reference sequence). CDR3 nucleotide sequence: TGTGCTAGCAGCCTTACAGGGAGCTCGAACACCGGGGAGCTGTTTTTT. Translation gives CASSLTGSSNTGELFF.

V is TRBV5-1 and J is TRBJ2-1; 9 bases are a match to TRBD2. Unmatched junction bases numbered 1, after V lost 0 bases and J lost 6 bases. CDR1 is SGHRS, CDR2 YFSETQ, per germline. The CDR3 runs to 14 residues. The CDR3 is CASSLEGLANEQFF. The CDR3 DNA reads as TGCGCCAGCAGCTTGGAGGGACTAGCCAATGAGCAGTTCTTC.

This chain links TRBV28 with TRBJ1-2; D gene unclear. This CDR3 spans 13 amino acids. Germline V gives CDR1 MDHEN, CDR2 SYDVKM. Trimming took 2 bases from V and 7 from J, leaving 11 bases between them. CDR3 region: CASSLEGLGGYTF. CDR3 nucleotide sequence: TGTGCCAGCAGTTTAGAAGGGTTAGGTGGCTACACCTTC.

V and J are TRBV27 and TRBJ2-7; TRBD2 might be the D (5 bases). CDR3 length equals 16 residues. V lost 0 bases and J lost 3, with 15 bases in between. Germline-derived CDR1 and CDR2 are MNHEY and SMNVEV (reference sequence). The CDR3 DNA follows: TGTGCCAGCAGTTTATCCGCGGGTCAGACATTCTACGAGCAGTACTTC. It encodes CASSLSAGQTFYEQYF.

The chain uses TRBV7-6 and TRBJ2-2; 7 nucleotides align to TRBD2. Trimming removed 4 bases from V and 0 bases from J; junction bases left unmatched: 17. CDR1 and CDR2 (germline): SGHVS, FNYEAQ. The length of the CDR3 is 20 residues. Here the CDR3 reads CASSSLLKPSGATNTGELFF. Written as DNA, the CDR3 is TGTGCCAGCAGCTCCCTCCTCAAGCCTAGCGGAGCAACGAACACCGGGGAGCTGTTTTTT.

The V and J genes are TRBV6-1 and TRBJ2-1, with TRBD2 matching over 13 bases. The V and J ends lost 4 bases and 9 bases, in that order; junction bases with no gene match: 3. The germline gives CDR1 MNHNS, CDR2 SASEGT. There are 14 residues in the CDR3. The CDR3 protein is CASSGLAGGGEQFF. CDR3 DNA sequence: TGTGCCAGCAGTGGACTAGCGGGAGGAGGTGAGCAGTTCTTC.

In its sample, this clone was seen once. The chain employs TRBV11-2 and TRBJ1-1, with 7 bases fitting TRBD1. CDR3 length: 14 amino acids. V was pared by 3 bases and J by 4 bases, with 5 bases of the junction left unmatched. The germline CDR1 and CDR2 sequences are SGHAT and FQNNGV. This CDR3 is CASSFGGQITEAFF. The CDR3 nucleotides are TGTGCCAGCAGCTTCGGGGGACAGATCACTGAAGCTTTCTTT.

The V gene is TRBV28, the J gene TRBJ2-5, with D perhaps TRBD1 (6 bases). This CDR3 is 13 amino acids long. The germline V gene has CDR1 MDHEN and CDR2 SYDVKM. V gave up 2 bases and J gave up 5 bases, with 9 bases separating them. This CDR3 reads CASSLTGKETQYF. In nucleotides, the CDR3 is TGTGCCAGCAGTTTAACAGGGAAGGAGACCCAGTACTTC.

CDR3 nucleotides: TGTGCCACCAGCCCAAGACAGGGAAGAAATGAAAAACTGTTTTTT. It translates to CATSPRQGRNEKLFF. The genes are TRBV15 and TRBJ1-4, with 7 bases lining up with TRBD1. This CDR3 has 15 residues. The V gene's germline CDR1 is LNHNV and CDR2 YYDKDF (reference sequence). Trimming removed 5 bases from V and 5 bases from J; junction bases left unmatched: 8.

This clone was detected only a few times. The CDR3 loop is CATSRDLGGYYNSPLHF. The CDR3 nucleotides are TGTGCCACCAGCAGAGATCTAGGGGGATACTATAATTCACCCCTCCACTTT. The V and J genes are TRBV15 and TRBJ1-6; possible D gene TRBD1, 6 bases. The CDR3 consists of 17 residues. V was cut by 0 bases and J by 3 bases, with 12 bases left in between. The germline V gene has CDR1 LNHNV and CDR2 YYDKDF (reference sequence).

The chain joins TRBV10-2 to TRBJ2-2; 9 positions agree with TRBD1. The J segment lost 6 bases and the V segment lost 7 bases, leaving 9 bases of the junction unmatched. Per germline, CDR1 WSHSY and CDR2 SAAADI. The CDR3 is 15 amino acids. The CDR3 sequence: CASIGGTGRSGELFF. DNA of the CDR3: TGCGCCAGCATCGGGGGGACAGGGCGATCCGGGGAGCTGTTTTTT.

The chain joins TRBV27 to TRBJ2-2; TRBD2 matches at 7 bases. Germline lookup yields CDR1 MNHEY and CDR2 SMNVEV (reference sequence). The V and J ends lost 0 bases and 3 bases, in that order; junction bases with no gene match: 10. The CDR3 is made up of 18 amino acids. CDR3 protein: CASSLSIFGRLDTGELFF. In DNA, the CDR3 is TGTGCCAGCAGTTTATCGATATTCGGGAGGTTGGACACCGGGGAGCTGTTTTTT.

The V call is TRBV6-6, the J call TRBJ1-1; D perhaps matches TRBD1 (5 bases). Germline-derived CDR1 and CDR2 are MNHNY and SVGAGI (reference sequence). V was cut by 4 bases and J by 3 bases, with 15 bases left in between. The CDR3 runs to 15 residues. CDR3 loop: CASSLGDGSYTEAFF. The CDR3 bases are TGTGCCAGCAGTTTGGGGGACGGGTCCTACACTGAAGCTTTCTTT.

The rearrangement uses TRBV7-6 and TRBJ2-7; 11 positions match TRBD1. The CDR3 has 16 residues. Germline trimming cut 5 bases from V and 3 bases from J; bases unmatched to any gene: 9. In germline, CDR1 is SGHVS, CDR2 FNYEAQ. The chain's CDR3 is CASSTGQGAVGYEQYF. The DNA for the CDR3 is TGTGCCAGCAGCACCGGACAGGGGGCGGTCGGCTACGAGCAGTACTTC.

The chain combines TRBV27 with TRBJ1-2, with unresolved D. Germline CDR1 reads MNHEY; CDR2 reads SMNVEV (reference sequence). This CDR3 contains 14 residues. The ends were cut back, 6 bases at V and 4 bases at J, with 15 bases in the middle. The chain's CDR3 is CASSPLDGVYGYTF. As DNA, the CDR3 is TGTGCCAGCAGCCCGCTTGATGGGGTCTATGGCTACACCTTC.

J is TRBJ2-5 and V is TRBV7-6; D may correspond to TRBD1 or TRBD2 (6 bases each). Germline V gene lookup returns CDR1 SGHVS and CDR2 FNYEAQ. The CDR3 is 18 residues long. V lost 1 base and J 5 bases, leaving 23 bases between the germline ends. The CDR3 sequence is CASSLDPDRSGARETQYF. The CDR3 DNA reads TGTGCCAGCAGCTTAGATCCCGACCGTTCGGGGGCGCGGGAGACCCAGTACTTC.

Concerning this clone itself: Because it lacks the conserved phenylalanine or tryptophan at the end, this CDR3 is likely a read error. The DNA is left out, because the CDR3 cannot be placed on it with certainty; the CDR3 is given as TCRdb lists it. The chain carries TRBV10-3 and TRBJ2-4; the D call TRBD1 from the table was never checked on the DNA. The germline V gene has CDR1 ENHRY and CDR2 SYGVKD. The CDR3 length is 10 residues, termini included. The CDR3 region is CAISEGQGQV.

The sample holds one count of this clone. The V gene is TRBV5-6, the J gene TRBJ1-2; TRBD1 agrees at 7 bases. With V trimmed by 4 bases and J by 4 bases, 16 bases remained unmatched. This CDR3 comprises 17 residues. The germline CDR1 and CDR2 sequences are SGHDT and YYEEEE. The CDR3 DNA reads as TGTGCCAGCAGCGCGGAGTCGGGACAGAGTCTTATCTATGGCTACACCTTC. Protein sequence: CASSAESGQSLIYGYTF.